This T cell receptor beta chain was profiled in a study of spatial heterogeneity in lung cancer (dated by TCRdb to between 2019 and 2020). Regarding the study in general: Beta-chain transcripts were consistently detected in greater numbers than alpha-chain transcripts, which likely reflected higher beta-chain transcript abundance. In tumor regions, TCR transcript counts showed a strong correlation with a T cell transcriptional module score derived from matched bulk RNA-seq. In the raw uncorrected reads, each unique combination of TCR and UMI appeared more than ten times on average. In non-small cell lung cancer, the study made a quantitative comparison of TCR alpha and beta repertoires among multiple tumor regions, matched nontumor lung and blood. TCR repertoire features were related to nonsynonymous mutation counts determined by whole-exome sequencing of tumor tissue. Both alpha and beta chains were TCR-sequenced in samples taken at surgery, namely 220 tumor regions, roughly 64 matched nontumor lung samples and approximately 51 PBMC samples.

General study outcomes and caveats: Additional single-cell paired TCR alpha and beta sequencing was considered necessary to confirm, at a functional level, the hypothesis that regional TCRs recognize regional mutations. Estimated TCR-seq coverage of tumor T cells was only around 7% for alpha chains and roughly 13% for beta chains. Counts of ubiquitous and regional expanded TCRs correlated with counts of ubiquitous and regional nonsynonymous mutations, respectively. The number of expanded intratumoral alpha and beta TCRs correlated with the tumor nonsynonymous mutation count.

To prepare the library, 5' RACE was applied. The sequencing machine was a NextSeq 500. To allow correction of PCR and sequencing errors, the TCR library protocol tagged every TCR cDNA molecule with a unique molecular identifier. As for how the authors treated the data: TCR identification, UMI-based error correction and CDR3 extraction were performed with Decombinator tools. TCRs above a frequency of 2 per 1,000, corresponding to the top 1% of the tumor frequency distribution, were defined as expanded. Expanded tumor TCRs were classed as regional if statistically deemed absent (corrected P<0.05) from at least one tumor region, otherwise ubiquitous. Each repertoire was subsampled 100 times to 5,000 TCRs, after which Renyi diversity was computed with the R vegan package. CDR3 similarity networks were built from amino acid triplet string-kernel similarity, with CDR3s being connected when pairwise similarity was above 0.82. TCRdb passed the public sequencing reads through fastp at Q25 and MiXCR, retaining productive beta sequences. Every distinct CDR3 protein forms one entry, paired with its most common genes and DNA. These V and J calls rely on TCRdb rather than the paper's analysis. The sample table records approximately 9,500 distinct CDR3 sequences; 9% to 15% of these occur just once. More than 9% of the sample rests with the top ten.

The sample's time point label is to be understood as: sample taken at primary tumor resection. The donors were some 72 patients from the lung TRACERx cohort who had early-stage, untreated non-small cell lung cancer. For TCR sequencing, whole RNA was extracted from tumor and nontumor lung tissue, or from cryopreserved PBMC samples, and no cell sorting was done. Only patients for whom sufficient RNA was available from at least two tumor regions were selected for TCR sequencing. A lung pathologist reviewed the tumor and adjacent nontumor lung specimens before the specimens were selected. The junction carries 4 bases between V and J, which are trimmed by 0 bases and 4 bases respectively. The CDR3 numbers 13 residues from cysteine through phenylalanine. The retained sequence is limited to the CDR3, 39 bases, with the frame set at the first base. CDR1 and CDR2, per the germline V gene (reference sequence), are LGHDT and YNNKEL.

This clonotype is categorized as medium-sized (0.01 to 0.1%). Its specific antigen is unknown. Per-nucleotide qualities are absent, and no much larger clonotype sits a single base away. Within a library made for alpha chains, this beta chain is off target, and its count is uninformative. The sample here was lung tumor tissue, taken at surgery. In this chain, TRBV3-1 is recombined with TRBJ2-1; the D gene lacks a confident call. This TCR derives from a male donor with early-stage non-small cell lung cancer. The CDR3: CASSQDRYNEQFF. In nucleotide form, the sequence is TGTGCCAGCAGCCAAGATAGGTACAATGAGCAGTTCTTC.